The 22 T cell receptor beta chains presented below share a single source sample, sequenced in a study of memory CD4+ T cells and cytomegalovirus serostatus. Single viable CD3+CD4+CD8-CD45RO+ cells were sorted as the memory CD4+ T cells. Assay: immunoSEQ multiplex PCR; the TCRdb copy retains only in-frame clones and omits some. The data hold roughly 76,000 clones, with around four fifths observed a single time. Sequenced input: memory CD4+ T cells from blood. The origin of the receptors is an adult in good health and CMV-seropositive.

The chain combines TRBV11-3 with TRBJ2-3, with no clear D. The CDR3 has 12 amino acids. Germline V lookup: CDR1 SGHNT, CDR2 YENEEA. V was trimmed by 3 bases and J by 6 bases, leaving 7 bases between them. The CDR3 coding sequence is TGTGCCAGCAGCTTTCTTCCCGATACGCAGTATTTT. This gives the protein CASSFLPDTQYF.

The V and J genes are TRBV7-6 and TRBJ2-5; 8 bases map to TRBD2. The CDR3 consists of 17 residues. Trimming at V came to 1 base and at J to 2 bases, leaving 9 bases not matched to a gene. Germline lookup yields CDR1 SGHVS and CDR2 FNYEAQ. The CDR3 sequence is CASSLVRSGGGQETQYF. CDR3 nucleotide sequence: TGTGCCAGCAGCTTAGTTAGGAGCGGGGGAGGTCAAGAGACCCAGTACTTC.

The chain carries TRBV6-1 and TRBJ1-1, with D possibly being TRBD1 (6 bases). There are 18 residues in the CDR3. Germline CDR1 is MNHNS and CDR2 is SASEGT. Trimming removed 1 base from V and 1 base from J, with 19 bases in between. CDR3 in DNA: TGTGCCAGCAGTGAAGAGGAGGGGCAGGGGACCGCGAACACTGAAGCTTTCTTT. Translating it yields CASSEEEGQGTANTEAFF.

CDR3 sequence (DNA): TGTGCCAGCAGCTTTGCTAGCGGGAGCTCCAATGAGCAGTTCTTC. It specifies CASSFASGSSNEQFF. The chain has TRBV7-2 and TRBJ2-1; 10 positions agree with TRBD2. The length of the CDR3 is 15 residues. Trimming cost V 3 bases and J 6 bases; bases outside gene matches: 5. Germline CDR1 SGHTA, CDR2 FQGNSA.

The CDR3 DNA follows: TGTGCCAGCAGCCCCCATCCAGATGAAAAACTGTTTTTT. This codes for CASSPHPDEKLFF. The rearrangement joins TRBV7-2 to TRBJ1-4, with D unresolved. With 5 bases removed from V and 6 bases from J, the gap between germline ends came to 10 bases. There are 13 residues in the CDR3. Germline CDR1 and CDR2: SGHTA and FQGNSA.

The chain recombines TRBV4-1 with TRBJ2-1; 7 bases line up with TRBD1. Trimming at V came to 1 base and at J to 7 bases, leaving 13 bases not matched to a gene. Germline assignment: CDR1 MGHRA and CDR2 YSYEKL. CDR3 length: 17 residues. CDR3 bases: TGCGCCAGCAGCCAAGCCCTACCGACAGGGATGGTAAATGAGCAGTTCTTC. It specifies CASSQALPTGMVNEQFF.

This chain uses TRBV2 with TRBJ2-1; D is possibly TRBD2 (5 bases). Trimming removed 2 bases at V and 9 bases at J, with 17 bases between. Germline V gene data show CDR1 as SNHLY and CDR2 as FYNNEI. The CDR3 has 15 residues. The CDR3: CASSESWLANGEQFF. CDR3 DNA sequence: TGTGCCAGCAGTGAAAGTTGGCTAGCAAATGGTGAGCAGTTCTTC.

The CDR3, as DNA: TGTGCCAGCAGCTTATCCCACCAAGAGACCCAGTACTTC. This gives the protein CASSLSHQETQYF. V gene TRBV7-9 combines with J gene TRBJ2-5; D uncertain. The CDR3 runs 13 residues. V dropped 2 bases and J dropped 0 bases, with 4 bases sitting between them. Germline lookup yields CDR1 SEHNR and CDR2 FQNEAQ (reference sequence).

This clone showed up just a few times. The V and J genes are TRBV5-1 and TRBJ1-1; D ambiguous. Germline lookup yields CDR1 SGHRS and CDR2 YFSETQ. This CDR3 contains 12 residues. The V end lost 7 bases, the J end lost 1 base, and 8 bases lay between the germline ends. CDR3 bases: TGCGCCAGCGGGCGGCAGAACACTGAAGCTTTCTTT. Its translation is CASGRQNTEAFF.

A few counts support this clone. This chain joins TRBV4-1 and TRBJ2-2; D is possibly TRBD2 (6 bases). The V gene lost 2 bases and the J gene lost 4 bases, with 11 bases spanning the gap. Germline CDR1 is MGHRA and CDR2 is YSYEKL. The CDR3 covers 15 residues. CDR3 sequence (DNA): TGCGCCAGCAGCCAATTAGCGGTCCTCACCGGGGAGCTGTTTTTT. It specifies CASSQLAVLTGELFF.

The chain recombines TRBV7-2 with TRBJ2-3; perhaps TRBD2 as D (6 bases). The length of the CDR3 is 17 residues. Germline assignment: CDR1 SGHTA and CDR2 FQGNSA. The V and J ends lost 0 bases and 0 bases respectively, with 13 bases between them. DNA for the CDR3: TGTGCCAGCAGCTTAGCGCTATCGGGGACTAGCACAGATACGCAGTATTTT. Translated: CASSLALSGTSTDTQYF.

This chain links TRBV5-1 with TRBJ2-4; D not certain. V was shortened by 0 bases and J by 0 bases, with 7 bases between the two germline ends. The V gene's germline CDR1 is SGHRS and CDR2 YFSETQ. The CDR3 consists of 15 residues. This CDR3 is CASSLGGLAKNIQYF. The CDR3 coding sequence is TGCGCCAGCAGCTTGGGTGGGCTAGCCAAAAACATTCAGTACTTC.

This clone was picked up a small number of times. V gene TRBV6-5 combines with J gene TRBJ2-1; no firm D call. Germline V lookup: CDR1 MNHEY, CDR2 SVGAGI. The CDR3 is made up of 14 amino acids. The V and J ends lost 5 bases and 0 bases respectively, with 8 bases between them. The CDR3 DNA reads as TGTGCCAGCAGTCCCACCCACTCCTACAATGAGCAGTTCTTC. Amino acid sequence: CASSPTHSYNEQFF.

The chain joins TRBV9 to TRBJ2-4; D not certain. Germline assignment: CDR1 SGDLS and CDR2 YYNGEE. This CDR3 is built from 14 residues. The germline V and J ends were trimmed by 7 bases and 0 bases, with 11 bases remaining between them. DNA of the CDR3: TGTGCCAGCTCGGTCGGGCTAGCCAAAAACATTCAGTACTTC. Translation: CASSVGLAKNIQYF.

The V call is TRBV28, the J call TRBJ1-4; D unresolved. V lost 3 bases and J lost 5, with 10 bases in between. The CDR3 length is 14 residues. Germline V gives CDR1 MDHEN, CDR2 SYDVKM. The CDR3 here is CASSLSVQNEKLFF. The CDR3 DNA is TGTGCCAGCAGTTTGAGTGTCCAGAATGAAAAACTGTTTTTT.

The chain is built from TRBV11-3 and TRBJ2-3; TRBD2 aligns across 7 bases. The CDR3 is 14 residues long. With V trimmed by 1 base and J by 6 bases, 4 bases remained unmatched. Germline V gives CDR1 SGHNT, CDR2 YENEEA. CDR3 coding DNA: TGTGCCAGCAGCTTAGTGGGAGGGTTGGATACGCAGTATTTT. Its translation is CASSLVGGLDTQYF.

The chain employs TRBV19 and TRBJ1-5; a weak D match, TRBD1 (5 bases). The CDR3 is 14 amino acids. Germline V gene lookup returns CDR1 LNHDA and CDR2 SQIVND (reference sequence). V lost 7 bases, J lost 9 bases, and 19 bases lay in between. The DNA for the CDR3 is TGTGCCAGTACCCTGGGGGTGGGGGGTGGGCCCCAGCATTTT. Translation gives CASTLGVGGGPQHF.

This clone showed up just once. CDR3 bases: TGTGCCAGCAGTTCACCGGGACAGGGATGGGCCCAGTACTTC. Its translation is CASSSPGQGWAQYF. The chain has TRBV28 and TRBJ2-5, with 9 bases aligning to TRBD1. Germline V gene data show CDR1 as MDHEN and CDR2 as SYDVKM. Losses at the gene ends were 4 bases for V and 9 bases for J; bases not matched to a gene: 9. There are 14 residues in the CDR3.

The V and J genes are TRBV19 and TRBJ2-2; maybe TRBD1 (6 bases). Trimming stripped 5 bases from V and 7 bases from J, with 14 bases between. The V gene's germline CDR1 is LNHDA and CDR2 SQIVND (reference sequence). The CDR3 has 14 residues. Here the CDR3 reads CASSSRDKDGELFF. The CDR3 DNA is TGTGCCAGTAGTTCCCGGGACAAGGACGGGGAGCTGTTTTTT. Full variable domain (missing parts from reference TRBV19 and TRBJ2-2): DGGITQSPKYLFRKEGQNVTLSCEQNLNHDAMYWYRQDPGQGLRLIYYSQIVNDFQKGDIAEGYSVSREKKESFPLTVTSAQKNPTAFYLCASSSRDKDGELFFGEGSRLTVL.

The rearrangement joins TRBV30 to TRBJ2-7; D gene ambiguous. Trimming took 2 bases from V and 5 from J, leaving 7 bases between them. CDR1 is GTSNPN, CDR2 SVGIG, per germline (reference sequence). CDR3 length equals 11 residues. In DNA form, the CDR3 reads TGTGCCTGGAGTACATTGAACGAGCAGTACTTC. This encodes CAWSTLNEQYF.

The chain carries TRBV2 and TRBJ2-5, with D possibly matching TRBD1 (6 bases). Looked up from germline, CDR1 is SNHLY and CDR2 is FYNNEI. CDR3 length equals 14 residues. V lost 3 bases, J lost 4 bases, and 12 bases lay in between. The CDR3 region is CASSEGTLRETQYF. The CDR3 DNA is TGTGCCAGCAGTGAGGGGACACTCCGAGAGACCCAGTACTTC.

The chain is built from TRBV11-2 and TRBJ2-3; a weak D match, TRBD2 (7 bases). CDR3 length: 15 amino acids. The germline V and J ends were trimmed by 5 bases and 1 base, with 13 bases remaining between them. The germline CDR1 and CDR2 sequences are SGHAT and FQNNGV. The CDR3 protein is CASSPGRGGTDTQYF. In DNA form, the CDR3 reads TGTGCCAGCAGCCCGGGGAGGGGGGGCACAGATACGCAGTATTTT.